The 11 T cell receptor beta chains reported below all come from one sample, sequenced in a study of shared clonotypes between healthy human individuals. CD45RO-negative cells were positively selected for CCR7, leaving out terminally differentiated effector memory CD45RA+ cells. Clones were sequenced by immunoSEQ multiplex PCR, and TCRdb holds only the in-frame ones, with some missing. The top ten hold 0.9% to 1.3% of the sample, which has some 2.1 million clones, about 95% seen once. Sequencing was carried out using naive CD8+ T cells sorted from blood. The receptors shown here come from a man between 18 and 35 years old in good health.

A remark on this clone: Other DNA sequences in this sample translate to the same CDR3. This chain connects TRBV27 to TRBJ2-7; D possibly corresponds to TRBD1 (5 bases). The CDR3 spans 16 residues. Germline values: CDR1 MNHEY, CDR2 SMNVEV (reference sequence). The V end was cut by 5 bases, the J end by 0 bases, with 17 bases between. CDR3 amino acids: CASSPSAGPSSYEQYF. In DNA form, the CDR3 reads TGTGCCAGCAGTCCCTCGGCAGGGCCAAGCTCCTACGAGCAGTACTTC.

Written as DNA, the CDR3 is TGTGCCAGCAGTACGGGAGGGCCCCCGAAATATGGCTACACCTTC. Protein sequence: CASSTGGPPKYGYTF. This sequence joins TRBV27 and TRBJ1-2; D not resolved. Trimming took 5 bases from V and 5 from J, leaving 18 bases between them. This CDR3 comprises 15 residues. Germline CDR1 and CDR2: MNHEY and SMNVEV (reference sequence).

CDR3 nucleotides: TGTGCCAGCAATCTCATGGGTAGCAATCAGCCCCAGCATTTT. Amino acids: CASNLMGSNQPQHF. The chain combines TRBV27 with TRBJ1-5; D is unresolved. This CDR3 contains 14 residues. Germline V lookup: CDR1 MNHEY, CDR2 SMNVEV (reference sequence). V dropped 7 bases and J dropped 0 bases, with 10 bases sitting between them.

This CDR3 reads CASERAFQETQYF. The CDR3 DNA follows: TGTGCCAGCGAACGGGCGTTCCAAGAGACCCAGTACTTC. The J gene is TRBJ2-5, the V gene TRBV7-9; the D is unclear. The germline V and J ends were trimmed by 8 bases and 1 base, with 11 bases remaining between them. Germline loops: CDR1 SEHNR, CDR2 FQNEAQ (reference sequence). This CDR3 contains 13 residues.

This clone was observed a handful of times. The sample carries other DNA sequences with the same CDR3. The V gene is TRBV13, the J gene TRBJ2-2; maybe TRBD1 (6 bases). The CDR3 totals 14 residues. In germline, CDR1 is PRHDT, CDR2 FYEKMQ (reference sequence). V was pared by 4 bases and J by 2 bases, with 8 bases between. The CDR3 loop reads CASSSDRNTGELFF. In DNA form, the CDR3 reads TGTGCCAGCAGCTCGGACAGAAACACCGGGGAGCTGTTTTTT.

The chain uses TRBV27 and TRBJ2-7; D not resolved. This CDR3 is 13 amino acids long. V was clipped by 3 bases and J by 2 bases, with 8 bases between them. The germline V gene encodes CDR1 MNHEY and CDR2 SMNVEV (reference sequence). CDR3 coding DNA: TGTGCCAGCAGTTTGTCACTGACCTACGAGCAGTACTTC. Its protein is CASSLSLTYEQYF.

This clone was counted once. This chain connects TRBV4-1 to TRBJ2-1; 8 bases are shared with TRBD2. Germline CDR1 reads MGHRA; CDR2 reads YSYEKL. J gave up 1 base and V 0 bases, and 11 bases lay outside the gene matches. This CDR3 region has 19 residues. CDR3 nucleotide sequence: TGCGCCAGCAGCCAAGAACGGGGGGGCTATATATCGTCCTACAATGAGCAGTTCTTC. It encodes CASSQERGGYISSYNEQFF.

The chain joins TRBV9 to TRBJ2-2; D possibly corresponds to TRBD2 (6 bases). CDR1 and CDR2 from the germline V gene are SGDLS and YYNGEE. V lost 0 bases, J lost 6 bases, and 15 bases lay in between. The CDR3 runs to 16 residues. CDR3 in DNA: TGTGCCAGCAGCGTAGCTTCGGGAGTGGGTCCCGGGGAGCTGTTTTTT. This gives the protein CASSVASGVGPGELFF.

The chain joins TRBV7-9 to TRBJ2-3; D remains unclear. Germline loops: CDR1 SEHNR, CDR2 FQNEAQ (reference sequence). The CDR3 totals 12 residues. The V end was cut by 6 bases, the J end by 4 bases, with 8 bases between. The CDR3 sequence: CASRGFADTQYF. The CDR3 nucleotides are TGTGCCAGCAGGGGTTTTGCAGATACGCAGTATTTT.

J is TRBJ2-1 and V is TRBV7-9; 7 nucleotides agree with TRBD1. CDR1 and CDR2 from the germline V gene are SEHNR and FQNEAQ (reference sequence). The CDR3 loop spans 13 amino acids. The ends lost 4 bases at V and 10 bases at J; junction bases unmatched: 7. CDR3 in DNA: TGTGCCAGCAGCTCCGGACAGGCATCAGAGCAGTTCTTC. Amino acid sequence: CASSSGQASEQFF.

The chain couples TRBV4-3 to TRBJ2-7; D gene unclear. The V end lost 0 bases, the J end lost 1 base, and 10 bases lay between the germline ends. Germline CDR1 LGHNA, CDR2 YSLEER. CDR3 length: 15 residues. The CDR3 nucleotides are TGCGCCAGCAGCCAAGATCTGCTGGGGTCCTACGAGCAGTACTTC. This encodes CASSQDLLGSYEQYF.